Listed here are 32 T cell receptor beta chains from one sample, sequenced in a study of siplizumab effects on memory and regulatory T cells. Profiling relied on immunoSEQ multiplex PCR, and the TCRdb table lists in-frame clones only, not all of them. This table holds about 72,000 clones, around 90% found once. Sequenced material: CD8+ T cells sorted from blood. Receptor source: a human donor in good health.

This clone turned up a few times. The chain joins TRBV5-6 to TRBJ2-2; 7 bases line up with TRBD2. V was pared by 0 bases and J by 4 bases, with 0 bases of the junction left unmatched. The CDR3 contains 14 residues. Germline assignment: CDR1 SGHDT and CDR2 YYEEEE. The CDR3: CASSLASGTGELFF. DNA of the CDR3: TGTGCCAGCAGCTTGGCTAGCGGCACCGGGGAGCTGTTTTTT.

The CDR3 region is CASSPLAASSYEQYF. Written as DNA, the CDR3 is TGTGCCAGCAGCCCTCTGGCGGCGAGCTCCTACGAGCAGTACTTC. The chain has TRBV7-9 and TRBJ2-7; D is unresolved. V was trimmed by 5 bases and J by 0 bases, leaving 14 bases between them. The CDR3 loop spans 15 amino acids. Germline V lookup: CDR1 SEHNR, CDR2 FQNEAQ (reference sequence).

The V call is TRBV7-9, the J call TRBJ2-5; 10 bases line up with TRBD1. The germline V gene encodes CDR1 SEHNR and CDR2 FQNEAQ (reference sequence). V lost 5 bases and J lost 4; bases outside the gene matches: 4. This CDR3 region has 14 residues. CDR3 in DNA: TGTGCCAGCAGCGAGACAGGGGGCCCAGAGACCCAGTACTTC. Residues: CASSETGGPETQYF.

The V and J genes are TRBV13 and TRBJ2-3; 8 bases line up with TRBD2. This CDR3 has 15 amino acids. With V trimmed by 5 bases and J by 5 bases, 9 bases remained unmatched. Per the germline V gene, CDR1 is PRHDT and CDR2 is FYEKMQ (reference sequence). CDR3 sequence: CASSPSGGGVDTQYF. DNA for the CDR3: TGTGCCAGCAGCCCCTCGGGGGGGGGAGTAGATACGCAGTATTTT.

The chain is built from TRBV6-6 and TRBJ2-7, with 9 bases lining up with TRBD2. V shed 2 bases and J 2 bases; nucleotides not matched to a gene: 4. Germline V CDR1 and CDR2: MNHNY, SVGAGI (reference sequence). The CDR3 has 15 amino acids. The CDR3 sequence is CASSYPTSGTYEQYF. For the CDR3, the DNA is TGTGCCAGCAGTTACCCGACTAGCGGTACCTACGAGCAGTACTTC.

This clone has a single count. This chain connects TRBV11-1 to TRBJ2-7, with a tentative D call TRBD2 (5 bases). V was shortened by 1 base and J by 4 bases, with 8 bases between the two germline ends. Germline V lookup: CDR1 SGHAT, CDR2 FQDESV (reference sequence). The CDR3 runs to 13 residues. The CDR3 here is CASSLVLDYEQYF. The CDR3 coding sequence is TGTGCCAGCAGCTTAGTACTAGATTACGAGCAGTACTTC.

This chain connects TRBV2 to TRBJ1-1; weak D call: TRBD1 (5 bases). The ends were cut back, 3 bases at V and 7 bases at J, with 18 bases in the middle. This CDR3 comprises 15 residues. CDR1 and CDR2 (germline): SNHLY, FYNNEI. The CDR3 spells CASSEFRDLPDEAFF. DNA for the CDR3: TGTGCCAGCAGTGAGTTCAGGGACCTCCCGGATGAAGCTTTCTTT.

The V call is TRBV5-1, the J call TRBJ2-7; 8 bases fit TRBD2. Germline assignment: CDR1 SGHRS and CDR2 YFSETQ. There are 14 residues in the CDR3. The J segment lost 2 bases and the V segment lost 5 bases, leaving 6 bases of the junction unmatched. CDR3 coding DNA: TGCGCCAGCAGTTTAGCGGGACGCCCCTACGAGCAGTACTTC. It codes for CASSLAGRPYEQYF.

The V gene is TRBV14, the J gene TRBJ2-1; D possibly corresponds to TRBD2 (5 bases). V lost 3 bases and J lost 0, with 15 bases in between. Per germline, CDR1 SGHDN and CDR2 FVKESK. The CDR3 loop spans 17 amino acids. CDR3 loop: CASSHPGGLSSYNEQFF. CDR3 bases: TGTGCCAGCAGCCATCCTGGCGGGCTGAGCTCCTACAATGAGCAGTTCTTC.

The chain joins TRBV5-6 to TRBJ1-1; D not resolved. Trimming took 0 bases from V and 4 from J, leaving 10 bases between them. The CDR3 is 14 amino acids. CDR1 is SGHDT, CDR2 YYEEEE, per germline. CDR3 sequence reads: CASSLGFSATEAFF. The CDR3 bases are TGTGCCAGCAGCTTGGGGTTTTCCGCCACTGAAGCTTTCTTT.

The gene calls are TRBV4-1 and TRBJ2-7, with unresolved D. Germline CDR1 is MGHRA and CDR2 is YSYEKL. Trimming stripped 0 bases from V and 0 bases from J, with 12 bases between. The CDR3 totals 16 residues. The CDR3 reads CASSQDPAPSSYEQYF. As DNA, the CDR3 is TGCGCCAGCAGCCAAGATCCCGCGCCAAGCTCCTACGAGCAGTACTTC.

The chain employs TRBV9 and TRBJ2-7, with D unclear. The V gene lost 0 bases and the J gene lost 2 bases, with 12 bases spanning the gap. The V gene's germline CDR1 is SGDLS and CDR2 YYNGEE. CDR3 length: 15 amino acids. CDR3 nucleotide sequence: TGTGCCAGCAGCGTAGAAGATAACAGCCCCTACGAGCAGTACTTC. The encoded protein is CASSVEDNSPYEQYF.

This clone appeared a single time. One end of the junction does not line up with germline, which may come from a read error. This chain joins TRBV7-9 and TRBJ2-7; no firm D call. Per germline, CDR1 SEHNR and CDR2 FQNEAQ (reference sequence). The CDR3 runs to 11 residues. The CDR3 nucleotides read TGTGCCAGCAGCTCTACCTACGGGCAGTACTTC. This encodes CASSSTYGQYF.

V gene TRBV19 combines with J gene TRBJ2-3; 9 bases map to TRBD1. There are 15 residues in the CDR3. Trimming at V came to 1 base and at J to 6 bases, leaving 5 bases not matched to a gene. In germline, CDR1 is LNHDA, CDR2 SQIVND (reference sequence). CDR3 sequence reads: CASSIVTGGFDTQYF. Written as DNA, the CDR3 is TGTGCCAGTAGTATAGTTACAGGGGGCTTCGATACGCAGTATTTT.

V and J are TRBV27 and TRBJ2-1; D is unresolved. The germline CDR1 and CDR2 sequences are MNHEY and SMNVEV (reference sequence). This CDR3 is 15 amino acids long. V lost 6 bases, J lost 3 bases, and 15 bases lay in between. The CDR3 is CASRLIMGGYNEQFF. The CDR3 nucleotides read TGTGCCAGCAGACTAATCATGGGCGGCTACAATGAGCAGTTCTTC.

This rearrangement joins TRBV27 to TRBJ2-4, with unresolved D. The CDR3 totals 14 residues. V was trimmed by 3 bases and J by 4 bases, leaving 10 bases between them. The germline V gene has CDR1 MNHEY and CDR2 SMNVEV (reference sequence). CDR3 residues: CASSFGVPKNIQYF. In nucleotides, the CDR3 is TGTGCCAGCAGTTTTGGGGTCCCTAAAAACATTCAGTACTTC.

V and J are TRBV23-1 and TRBJ1-2; D gene unclear. TRBV23-1 is identified as an open reading frame with a role that is uncertain. The CDR3 is 12 amino acids. V lost 2 bases, J lost 3 bases, and 4 bases lay in between. In nucleotides, the CDR3 is TGCGCCAGCAGTCAAGGACACTATGGCTACACCTTC. Translation: CASSQGHYGYTF.

The chain joins TRBV7-9 to TRBJ2-1; maybe TRBD2 (6 bases). This CDR3 is 12 amino acids long. V shed 8 bases and J shed 2 bases, with 7 bases lying between them. Germline assignment: CDR1 SEHNR and CDR2 FQNEAQ (reference sequence). The CDR3 bases are TGTGCCAGCGGAGGGCCCTACAATGAGCAGTTCTTC. This sequence encodes CASGGPYNEQFF.

The DNA for the CDR3 is TGTGCCAGCAGTTTATTGGGGGCTGGCACAGATACGCAGTATTTT. Translated, it gives CASSLLGAGTDTQYF. V is TRBV27 and J is TRBJ2-3; TRBD1 is a possible D gene (6 bases). V was cut by 1 base and J by 1 base, with 9 bases left in between. The CDR3 is made up of 15 amino acids. In germline, CDR1 is MNHEY, CDR2 SMNVEV (reference sequence).

The V and J genes are TRBV7-2 and TRBJ1-4; the match to TRBD1 covers 9 bases. Trimming removed 6 bases from V and 5 bases from J; junction bases left unmatched: 13. The CDR3 is 17 residues long. Germline CDR1 is SGHTA and CDR2 is FQGNSA. The DNA of the CDR3 is TGTGCCAGCAGTCTCGGGACAGGGCTAAATTTCAATGAAAAACTGTTTTTT. The encoded protein is CASSLGTGLNFNEKLFF.

The genes are TRBV4-1 and TRBJ2-1, with 8 bases lining up with TRBD1. V shed 3 bases and J 2 bases; nucleotides not matched to a gene: 6. Germline V gene lookup returns CDR1 MGHRA and CDR2 YSYEKL. The CDR3 is 16 amino acids. The CDR3 bases are TGCGCCAGCAGCCAGTTCCGGACAGGGACCTACAATGAGCAGTTCTTC. Its protein is CASSQFRTGTYNEQFF.

The chain has TRBV5-1 and TRBJ2-7, with D unresolved. Deletions cut 4 bases from V and 0 bases from J, with 8 bases between. This CDR3 comprises 13 residues. Germline V gene lookup returns CDR1 SGHRS and CDR2 YFSETQ. The CDR3 DNA is TGCGCCAGCAGCGGAATGGGCTCCTACGAGCAGTACTTC. Translating it yields CASSGMGSYEQYF.

The chain employs TRBV4-1 and TRBJ2-7; 13 nucleotides line up with TRBD2. CDR3 size: 15 residues. Germline lookup yields CDR1 MGHRA and CDR2 YSYEKL. Trimming cost V 5 bases and J 3 bases; bases outside gene matches: 4. The CDR3 here is CASSAGTSGIYEQYF. The CDR3 DNA follows: TGCGCCAGCAGCGCAGGGACTAGCGGGATCTACGAGCAGTACTTC.

CDR3 in DNA: TGTGCCAGCAGCCCAAGCGGGGCGGGGCGCGAGCAGTACTTC. Protein product: CASSPSGAGREQYF. V usage is TRBV27 and J usage is TRBJ2-7; 7 bases match TRBD2. After removal of 6 bases from V and 6 bases from J, the junction contained 11 bases not matched to a gene. Germline CDR1 reads MNHEY; CDR2 reads SMNVEV (reference sequence). The CDR3 length is 14 residues.

This chain connects TRBV19 to TRBJ2-5; 12 positions agree with TRBD1. CDR1 and CDR2 from the germline V gene are LNHDA and SQIVND (reference sequence). The CDR3 runs to 18 residues. The ends lost 5 bases at V and 3 bases at J; junction bases unmatched: 13. CDR3 loop: CASSSAGTGGASEETQYF. DNA of the CDR3: TGTGCCAGTAGTTCTGCCGGGACAGGGGGCGCGTCAGAAGAGACCCAGTACTTC.

The genes are TRBV12-5 and TRBJ2-1, with TRBD2 matching over 11 bases. V lost 10 bases to trimming and J lost 5 bases; unmatched junction nucleotides: 16. There are 17 residues in the CDR3. The germline V gene has CDR1 LGHNT and CDR2 FRNRAP. The DNA of the CDR3 is TGTGCTACCGCCCTTTCCCCTCTAGCGGGGGGACACAATGAGCAGTTCTTC. The encoded protein is CATALSPLAGGHNEQFF.

At least ten counts were recorded for this clone. This chain uses TRBV10-3 with TRBJ1-1; D might be TRBD1 (5 bases). This CDR3 has 15 amino acids. From germline, CDR1 is ENHRY and CDR2 SYGVKD. Trimming shortened V by 4 bases and J by 1 base, and 13 bases separated the two germline ends. The CDR3 DNA follows: TGTGCCATCAGTGGAGACCGGGACTGGAACACTGAAGCTTTCTTT. This gives the protein CAISGDRDWNTEAFF.

This clone turned up a few times. V and J are TRBV27 and TRBJ2-6; D is ambiguous. The CDR3 totals 14 residues. V lost 6 bases and J 3 bases, leaving 9 bases between the germline ends. Per germline, CDR1 MNHEY and CDR2 SMNVEV (reference sequence). CDR3 amino acids: CASSSYGGANVLTF. As DNA, the CDR3 is TGTGCCAGCAGCTCCTATGGTGGGGCCAACGTCCTGACTTTC.

This clone was seen a few times. The chain joins TRBV14 to TRBJ2-7; 8 positions match TRBD1. The V gene end was trimmed by 4 bases and the J gene end by 4 bases; junction bases not matched to a gene: 9. CDR1 is SGHDN, CDR2 FVKESK, per germline. The CDR3 spans 15 residues. In DNA, the CDR3 is TGTGCCAGCAGCCTCTTCGGACAGGGTGTATACGAGCAGTACTTC. Encoded protein: CASSLFGQGVYEQYF.

The rearrangement joins TRBV29-1 to TRBJ1-1, with D unresolved. Germline CDR1 and CDR2: SQVTM and ANQGSEA. This CDR3 spans 10 amino acids. Trimming cost V 5 bases and J 6 bases, with 7 bases left between them. The CDR3, as DNA: TGCAGCGTTCTGGACCCTGAAGCTTTCTTT. Protein: CSVLDPEAFF.

Turning to this clone: Germline and junction disagree at one end, which may indicate a read error. The same CDR3 also results from other DNA sequences found in this sample. V gene TRBV19 combines with J gene TRBJ1-5; D unresolved. CDR3 length: 15 amino acids. Germline CDR1 LNHDA, CDR2 SQIVND (reference sequence). The CDR3 DNA follows: TGCGCCAGTAGTTACAACACATATAGCAATCAGCCCCAGCATTTT. Translated, it gives CASSYNTYSNQPQHF. The full variable domain, in which reference TRBV19 and TRBJ1-5 provide the parts outside the CDR3, is DGGITQSPKYLFRKEGQNVTLSCEQNLNHDAMYWYRQDPGQGLRLIYYSQIVNDFQKGDIAEGYSVSREKKESFPLTVTSAQKNPTAFYLCASSYNTYSNQPQHFGDGTRLSIL.

This clone was seen only once. The chain carries TRBV19 and TRBJ1-5, with 9 nucleotides matching TRBD1. The J segment lost 1 base and the V segment lost 3 bases, leaving 1 base of the junction unmatched. The CDR3 is made up of 15 amino acids. CDR1 is LNHDA and CDR2 is SQIVND in the germline V gene (reference sequence). Here the CDR3 DNA reads TGTGCCAGTAGTATCGGACAGGGGAGCAATCAGCCCCAGCATTTT. Amino acids: CASSIGQGSNQPQHF.